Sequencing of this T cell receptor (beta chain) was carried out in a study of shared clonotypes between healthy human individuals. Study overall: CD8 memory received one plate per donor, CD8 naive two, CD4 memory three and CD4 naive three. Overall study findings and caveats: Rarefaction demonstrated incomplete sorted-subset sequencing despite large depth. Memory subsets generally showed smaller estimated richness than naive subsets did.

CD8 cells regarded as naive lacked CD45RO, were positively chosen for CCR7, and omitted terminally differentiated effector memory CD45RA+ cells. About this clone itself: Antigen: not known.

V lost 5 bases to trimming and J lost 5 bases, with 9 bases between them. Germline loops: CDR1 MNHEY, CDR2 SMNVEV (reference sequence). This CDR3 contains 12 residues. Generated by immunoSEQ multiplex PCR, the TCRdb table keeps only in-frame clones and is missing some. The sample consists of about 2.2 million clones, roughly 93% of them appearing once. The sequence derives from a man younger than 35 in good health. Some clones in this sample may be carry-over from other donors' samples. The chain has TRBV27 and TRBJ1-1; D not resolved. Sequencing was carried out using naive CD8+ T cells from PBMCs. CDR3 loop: CASSHPGTEAFF. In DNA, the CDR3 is TGTGCCAGCAGTCATCCTGGGACTGAAGCTTTCTTT.